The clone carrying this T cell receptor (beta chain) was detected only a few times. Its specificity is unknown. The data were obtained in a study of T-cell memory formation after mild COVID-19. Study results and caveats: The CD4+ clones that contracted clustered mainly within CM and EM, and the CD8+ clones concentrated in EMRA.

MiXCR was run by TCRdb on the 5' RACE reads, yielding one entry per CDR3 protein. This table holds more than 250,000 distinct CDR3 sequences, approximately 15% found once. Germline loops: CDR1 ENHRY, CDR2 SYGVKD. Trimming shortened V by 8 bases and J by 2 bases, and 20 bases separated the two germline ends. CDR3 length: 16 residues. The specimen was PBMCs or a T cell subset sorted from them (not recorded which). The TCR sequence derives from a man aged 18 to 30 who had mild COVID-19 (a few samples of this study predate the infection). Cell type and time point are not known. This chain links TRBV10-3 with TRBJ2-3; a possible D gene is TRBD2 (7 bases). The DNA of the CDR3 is TGTGCCATCCATCCAGGACGGGGGGCGTCCACAGATACGCAGTATTTT. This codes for CAIHPGRGASTDTQYF.